Below are 15 T cell receptor beta chains sequenced from a single sample in a study of monozygotic twins with inflammatory bowel disease. TCRdb re-called the 5' RACE reads and shows each CDR3 protein once, DNA omitted. In total, the table holds 350,000 to 400,000 distinct CDR3 sequences. Input material: blood. The receptors shown here come from a human donor with ulcerative colitis or Crohn's disease, or a healthy co-twin of an affected twin (not recorded which).

The V and J genes are TRBV20-1 and TRBJ2-5; TCRdb's D call of TRBD2 is untestable without DNA. The CDR3 length is 15 residues. CDR1 DFQATT and CDR2 SNEGSKA come from the germline V gene (reference sequence). CDR3 residues: CSARRDYPVQETQYF.

The chain joins TRBV9 to TRBJ1-6; TCRdb gives TRBD1 as the D gene, but with no DNA this cannot be confirmed. The CDR3 covers 16 residues. The germline V gene encodes CDR1 SGDLS and CDR2 YYNGEE. The CDR3: CASSARTGVLSSPLHF.

J is TRBJ2-5 and V is TRBV5-1; no DNA is available, so the TRBD1 call from TCRdb remains unchecked. The germline V gene encodes CDR1 SGHRS and CDR2 YFSETQ. This CDR3 region has 14 residues. The CDR3 loop reads CASSSLQGSETQYF.

The V gene is TRBV12-3 or TRBV12-4, the J gene TRBJ1-1; TCRdb selects TRBD1, and the lack of DNA leaves this call unchecked. This CDR3 region has 15 residues. The CDR3 reads CASSLGQGMNTEAFF.

CDR3: CASSYTLGSTYEQYF. The chain employs TRBV6-5 and TRBJ2-7. The germline V gene encodes CDR1 MNHEY and CDR2 SVGAGI. This CDR3 is 15 amino acids long.

This chain joins TRBV5-1 and TRBJ2-7. The CDR3 is 13 amino acids. The V gene's germline CDR1 is SGHRS and CDR2 YFSETQ. The CDR3 is CASSPDSSYEQYF.

The V call is TRBV5-1, the J call TRBJ2-1; as DNA is missing, the TRBD1 call by TCRdb cannot be tested. There are 12 residues in the CDR3. Germline loops: CDR1 SGHRS, CDR2 YFSETQ. The CDR3 spells CASSLQGWYPFF.

The chain carries TRBV6-2 or TRBV6-3 and TRBJ1-2. In germline, CDR1 is MNHEY, CDR2 SVGEGT. The CDR3 is 18 amino acids. The CDR3 spells CASSTIRRIGTTNYGYTF.

The chain recombines TRBV29-1 with TRBJ2-4; TCRdb gives TRBD1 as the D gene, but with no DNA this cannot be confirmed. Germline lookup yields CDR1 SQVTM and CDR2 ANQGSEA. This CDR3 is built from 13 residues. CDR3 amino acids: CSAGTGGDSIQYF.

V is TRBV11-2 and J is TRBJ2-3; the D call of TRBD1 rests on TCRdb alone, since no DNA is present to check it. From germline, CDR1 is SGHAT and CDR2 FQNNGV. The CDR3 sequence is 17 residues long. CDR3: CASSLVHRSDSTDTQYF.

The chain has TRBV10-3 and TRBJ2-7; TCRdb indicates TRBD1, and absent DNA this call remains unverified. Germline values: CDR1 ENHRY, CDR2 SYGVKD. The CDR3 covers 14 residues. The CDR3 loop reads CAIESGTGGYEQYF.

The chain is built from TRBV7-6 and TRBJ1-6. Germline CDR1 reads SGHVS; CDR2 reads FNYEAQ. CDR3 size: 14 residues. This CDR3 reads CASSLDAANSPLHF.

The chain carries TRBV7-3 and TRBJ2-1; TCRdb picks TRBD2, but there is no DNA to check that call. Looked up from germline, CDR1 is SGHTA and CDR2 is FQGTGA. This CDR3 comprises 16 residues. The CDR3 sequence: CASSSYSGGPSDEQFF.

The chain uses TRBV7-3 and TRBJ2-5; TCRdb reports TRBD1, a call that lacks DNA to check it against. CDR1 and CDR2 (germline): SGHTA, FQGTGA. The length of the CDR3 is 14 residues. This CDR3 reads CASSSQGTQETQYF.

The gene calls are TRBV7-2 and TRBJ2-4; there is no DNA to check the TCRdb D call of TRBD2. CDR1 SGHTA and CDR2 FQGNSA come from the germline V gene. The CDR3 sequence is 17 residues long. This chain's CDR3 is CASSSTLAGGPGNIQYF.